These 18 T cell receptor beta chains were all obtained from the same sample, sequenced in a study of blood T cell repertoires in COVID-19. Produced via immunoSEQ multiplex PCR; TCRdb's table is partial and in-frame only. The table includes 120,000 to 150,000 clones, roughly 86% detected once. Input material: peripheral blood. All receptors derive from a human donor in a cohort sampled during active COVID-19.

The chain recombines TRBV3-1 (or the pseudogene TRBV3-2) with TRBJ2-5; 11 positions match TRBD2. The V gene end was trimmed by 1 base and the J gene end by 7 bases; junction bases not matched to a gene: 5. CDR1 and CDR2 from the germline V gene are LGHDT and YNNKEL (reference sequence). The CDR3 is 15 residues long. CDR3 DNA sequence: TGTGCCAGCAGCCAAGGCCTAGCGGGAGGTGGGACCCAGTACTTC. This gives the protein CASSQGLAGGGTQYF.

The chain joins TRBV2 to TRBJ1-6; possibly TRBD1 for D (6 bases). The ends were cut back, 5 bases at V and 7 bases at J, with 15 bases in the middle. This CDR3 has 15 amino acids. The germline gives CDR1 SNHLY, CDR2 FYNNEI. CDR3 coding DNA: TGTGCCAGCAGTTGGGACACGGGGAAAAATTCACCCCTCCACTTT. The encoded protein is CASSWDTGKNSPLHF.

V gene TRBV15 combines with J gene TRBJ2-5; 9 nucleotides align to TRBD1. Germline lookup yields CDR1 LNHNV and CDR2 YYDKDF (reference sequence). This CDR3 spans 15 amino acids. Trimming at V came to 3 bases and at J to 4 bases, leaving 6 bases not matched to a gene. CDR3 sequence reads: CATSRDRGSRETQYF. CDR3 coding DNA: TGTGCCACCAGCAGGGACAGGGGCTCCAGAGAGACCCAGTACTTC. Based on the CDR3 plus reference TRBV15 and TRBJ2-5, the full variable domain is DAMVIQNPRYQVTQFGKPVTLSCSQTLNHNVMYWYQQKSSQAPKLLFHYYDKDFNNEADTPDNFQSRRPNTSFCFLDIRSPGLGDTAMYLCATSRDRGSRETQYFGPGTRLLVL.

This chain uses TRBV5-1 with TRBJ1-6, with TRBD1 identical over 7 bases. From germline, CDR1 is SGHRS and CDR2 YFSETQ. J gave up 10 bases and V 2 bases, and 6 bases lay outside the gene matches. The CDR3 length is 14 residues. CDR3 nucleotides: TGCGCCAGCAGCTTATGGGACAGCGCCTCACCCCTCCACTTT. Translation gives CASSLWDSASPLHF.

The gene calls are TRBV28 and TRBJ1-5, with D tentatively TRBD1 (6 bases). The CDR3 is made up of 16 amino acids. Germline V gene data show CDR1 as MDHEN and CDR2 as SYDVKM. V lost 6 bases and J lost 5, with 20 bases in between. The chain's CDR3 is CASRRGGPKTDQPQHF. DNA for the CDR3: TGTGCCAGCAGGCGAGGGGGACCTAAAACCGATCAGCCCCAGCATTTT.

The CDR3 region is CASSPGLAGYEQYF. In nucleotides, the CDR3 is TGTGCCAGCAGCCCAGGACTAGCGGGGTACGAGCAGTACTTC. The V call is TRBV7-9, the J call TRBJ2-7, with TRBD2 matching 12 bases. Germline V gene lookup returns CDR1 SEHNR and CDR2 FQNEAQ (reference sequence). The junction had 3 bases not matched to a gene; V was cut back by 5 bases and J by 4 bases. This CDR3 is built from 14 residues. Full variable domain (rest looked up from reference TRBV7-9 and TRBJ2-7): DTGVSQNPRHKITKRGQNVTFRCDPISEHNRLYWYRQTLGQGPEFLTYFQNEAQLEKSRLLSDRFSAERPKGSFSTLEIQRTEQGDSAMYLCASSPGLAGYEQYFGPGTRLTVT.

The J gene is TRBJ2-7, the V gene TRBV9, with 11 bases fitting TRBD2. V gave up 1 base and J gave up 3 bases; unmatched junction bases: 9. The CDR3 covers 17 residues. Germline V CDR1 and CDR2: SGDLS, YYNGEE. CDR3 sequence: CASSVTGVAGGIYEQYF. The CDR3 DNA follows: TGTGCCAGCAGCGTAACGGGAGTAGCGGGGGGGATCTACGAGCAGTACTTC.

The chain's CDR3 is CASSQGGGTWDEQYF. The CDR3 DNA follows: TGTGCCAGCAGCCAAGGGGGGGGGACCTGGGACGAGCAGTACTTC. V and J are TRBV3-1 (or the pseudogene TRBV3-2) and TRBJ2-7; TRBD2 aligns across 7 bases. Trimming removed 1 base from V and 5 bases from J; junction bases left unmatched: 8. In germline, CDR1 is LGHDT, CDR2 YNNKEL (reference sequence). The CDR3 covers 15 residues.

This clone showed up just once. J is TRBJ1-1 and V is TRBV5-5, with a possible D match to TRBD1 (6 bases). The CDR3 runs 15 residues. CDR1 and CDR2 from the germline V gene are SGHKS and YYEKEE (reference sequence). Trimming took 4 bases from V and 1 from J, leaving 14 bases between them. In DNA form, the CDR3 reads TGTGCCAGCAGCCCCGTGGGGGCACCGAACACTGAAGCTTTCTTT. Protein: CASSPVGAPNTEAFF.

V gene TRBV5-1 combines with J gene TRBJ1-4, with a weak D call TRBD1 (5 bases). The V end was cut by 0 bases, the J end by 3 bases, with 15 bases between. This CDR3 is 17 amino acids long. CDR1 and CDR2 from the germline V gene are SGHRS and YFSETQ. The CDR3 nucleotides are TGCGCCAGCAGCTTGGCCCCCCGAGGGACTTCTAATGAAAAACTGTTTTTT. Amino acid sequence: CASSLAPRGTSNEKLFF.

The rearrangement links TRBV5-1 to TRBJ2-5; 7 positions match TRBD2. CDR1 is SGHRS and CDR2 is YFSETQ in the germline V gene. V shed 0 bases and J 2 bases; nucleotides not matched to a gene: 4. CDR3 length equals 15 residues. The CDR3 loop is CASSLVLADQETQYF. The CDR3 DNA is TGCGCCAGCAGCTTGGTTCTAGCGGATCAAGAGACCCAGTACTTC.

Details on this clone: Additional DNA sequences in this sample encode the identical CDR3. The chain is built from TRBV9 and TRBJ1-1, with 7 bases identical to TRBD1. Germline values: CDR1 SGDLS, CDR2 YYNGEE. The CDR3 runs 14 residues. After removal of 3 bases from V and 2 bases from J, the junction contained 4 bases not matched to a gene. The CDR3 here is CASSGQGRNTEAFF. In nucleotides, the CDR3 is TGTGCCAGCAGCGGACAGGGAAGAAACACTGAAGCTTTCTTT.

The rearrangement joins TRBV28 to TRBJ2-5, with D maybe TRBD1 (6 bases). Germline CDR1 reads MDHEN; CDR2 reads SYDVKM. The ends were cut back, 5 bases at V and 2 bases at J, with 12 bases in the middle. There are 14 residues in the CDR3. The CDR3 here is CASSRAGAQETQYF. DNA of the CDR3: TGTGCCAGCAGTAGGGCAGGGGCACAAGAGACCCAGTACTTC.

This chain links TRBV11-3 with TRBJ2-5; no definite D call. The V end lost 3 bases, the J end lost 1 base, and 12 bases lay between the germline ends. The CDR3 runs 15 residues. Germline V gene sequence: CDR1 SGHNT, CDR2 YENEEA. CDR3: CASSLGRSFQETQYF. CDR3 sequence (DNA): TGTGCCAGCAGCTTGGGCAGGTCGTTCCAAGAGACCCAGTACTTC.

The CDR3, as DNA: TGTGCCAGCAGCGACCCTCGCGGGGGCTATGGCTACACCTTC. It translates to CASSDPRGGYGYTF. The chain is built from TRBV7-9 and TRBJ1-2; possible D gene TRBD1, 5 bases. V shed 5 bases and J shed 4 bases, with 14 bases lying between them. Germline CDR1 SEHNR, CDR2 FQNEAQ (reference sequence). The CDR3 loop spans 14 amino acids.

V is TRBV6-5 and J is TRBJ1-5, with no clear D. The length of the CDR3 is 13 residues. V was cut by 7 bases and J by 2 bases, with 9 bases left in between. Germline CDR1 and CDR2: MNHEY and SVGAGI. CDR3 protein: CASTGRGNQPQHF. The CDR3, as DNA: TGTGCCAGCACCGGGCGGGGCAATCAGCCCCAGCATTTT.

The chain links TRBV2 to TRBJ1-1; 9 bases line up with TRBD1. Germline CDR1 is SNHLY and CDR2 is FYNNEI. With 2 bases clipped from V and 5 bases from J, the junction kept 6 bases outside the gene matches. This CDR3 region has 15 residues. The CDR3 region is CASSETGGLGTEAFF. The CDR3 DNA reads TGTGCCAGCAGTGAAACAGGGGGCTTGGGAACTGAAGCTTTCTTT. The whole variable domain, remainder taken from reference TRBV2 and TRBJ1-1, is EPEVTQTPSHQVTQMGQEVILRCVPISNHLYFYWYRQILGQKVEFLVSFYNNEISEKSEIFDDQFSVERPDGSNFTLKIRSTKLEDSAMYFCASSETGGLGTEAFFGQGTRLTVV.

This chain joins TRBV6-5 and TRBJ1-3; 10 nucleotides match TRBD1. This CDR3 contains 15 residues. J was trimmed by 4 bases and V by 6 bases; bases with no gene match: 6. The germline CDR1 and CDR2 sequences are MNHEY and SVGAGI. DNA of the CDR3: TGTGCCAGCAGGACCGACAGGGGGCTAGGAAACACCATATATTTT. Protein product: CASRTDRGLGNTIYF.